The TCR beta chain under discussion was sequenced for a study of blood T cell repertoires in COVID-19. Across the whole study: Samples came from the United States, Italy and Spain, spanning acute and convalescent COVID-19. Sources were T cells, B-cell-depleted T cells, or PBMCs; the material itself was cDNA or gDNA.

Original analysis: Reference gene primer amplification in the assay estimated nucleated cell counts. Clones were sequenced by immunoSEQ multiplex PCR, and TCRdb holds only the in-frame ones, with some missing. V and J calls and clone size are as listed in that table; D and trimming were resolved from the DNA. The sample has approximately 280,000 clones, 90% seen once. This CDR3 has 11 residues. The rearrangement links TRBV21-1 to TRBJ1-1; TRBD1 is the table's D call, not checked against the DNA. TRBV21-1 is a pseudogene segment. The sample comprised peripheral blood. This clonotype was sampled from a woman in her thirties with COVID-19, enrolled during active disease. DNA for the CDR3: TGTGCCAGCAGCAGTCCAGGGGAGGCTTTCTTT. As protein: CASSSPGEAFF.